This paragraph covers one T cell receptor beta chain sequence. The CDR3 consists of 14 residues. Germline values: CDR1 ENHRY, CDR2 SYGVKD. J was trimmed by 3 bases and V by 0 bases; bases with no gene match: 1. This entry belongs to a study of PD-L1 blockade in urothelial cancer. TCRdb's copy holds only in-frame clones and misses some; the assay was immunoSEQ multiplex PCR. The repertoire holds more than 45,000 clones, with around 80% as singletons. The TCR was taken from a man aged 65 to 85 with urothelial cancer. Sample: PBMCs, taken around atezolizumab (anti-PD-L1) treatment. The V call is TRBV10-3, the J call TRBJ2-5; 7 bases align to TRBD1. The CDR3 protein is CAISESGTEETQYF. The CDR3 nucleotides are TGTGCCATCAGTGAGTCGGGGACAGAAGAGACCCAGTACTTC.